Presented here are 30 T cell receptor beta chains from one specimen sequenced in a study of T cells in narcolepsy. Assay: immunoSEQ multiplex PCR; the TCRdb copy retains only in-frame clones and omits some. This sample has 18,000 or so clones; 85% to 90% occur once, and the top ten carry approximately 0.72%. Material for sequencing was memory (CD45RA-) CD4+ T cells from blood. All receptors derive from a human donor in good health.

The chain is built from TRBV10-3 and TRBJ2-1; perhaps TRBD2 as D (7 bases). Germline V gene data show CDR1 as ENHRY and CDR2 as SYGVKD. Trimming removed 0 bases at V and 10 bases at J, with 22 bases between. The CDR3 is made up of 17 amino acids. CDR3 sequence reads: CAISESRGGASPREQFF. The CDR3 DNA reads as TGTGCCATCAGTGAGTCGAGGGGGGGGGCCTCACCGAGAGAGCAGTTCTTC.

V is TRBV5-4 and J is TRBJ2-7; 10 nucleotides agree with TRBD2. Germline values: CDR1 SGHNT, CDR2 YYREEE (reference sequence). J gave up 8 bases and V 4 bases, and 9 bases lay outside the gene matches. The CDR3 covers 14 residues. CDR3 region: CASSLVAGGAKQYF. The DNA for the CDR3 is TGTGCCAGCAGCCTGGTAGCGGGAGGAGCCAAGCAGTACTTC.

The chain is built from TRBV19 and TRBJ1-1; no clear D. Trimming removed 1 base from V and 4 bases from J, with 13 bases in between. Germline V gene sequence: CDR1 LNHDA, CDR2 SQIVND (reference sequence). The CDR3 totals 15 residues. Here the CDR3 DNA reads TGTGCCAGTAGTATAGTTAAGGGTCGGAGCACTGAAGCTTTCTTT. Encoded protein: CASSIVKGRSTEAFF.

The chain links TRBV27 to TRBJ2-1, with 8 bases fitting TRBD2. The germline V gene has CDR1 MNHEY and CDR2 SMNVEV (reference sequence). The CDR3 totals 17 residues. With V trimmed by 6 bases and J by 7 bases, 17 bases remained unmatched. The CDR3 coding sequence is TGTGCCAGCAGCCTCCCAACATTAGCGGGAAAGGTGAATGAGCAGTTCTTC. Amino acids: CASSLPTLAGKVNEQFF.

This clone was found once. The chain couples TRBV7-9 to TRBJ1-2; TRBD1 matches 9 bases. V lost 4 bases and J lost 8; bases outside the gene matches: 5. The CDR3 length is 13 residues. Germline V gene sequence: CDR1 SEHNR, CDR2 FQNEAQ (reference sequence). The CDR3 protein is CASSSRQGGGYTF. As DNA, the CDR3 is TGTGCCAGCAGCTCCCGACAGGGGGGAGGCTACACCTTC.

This chain uses TRBV7-9 with TRBJ1-1; no clear D gene. Germline CDR1 SEHNR, CDR2 FQNEAQ (reference sequence). The V and J ends lost 5 bases and 3 bases respectively, with 16 bases between them. CDR3 length: 15 residues. The CDR3 sequence is CASSAVLGKYTEAFF. In DNA, the CDR3 is TGTGCCAGCAGCGCCGTTTTGGGGAAATACACTGAAGCTTTCTTT. Together with reference TRBV7-9 and TRBJ1-1, the CDR3 gives the full variable domain: DTGVSQNPRHKITKRGQNVTFRCDPISEHNRLYWYRQTLGQGPEFLTYFQNEAQLEKSRLLSDRFSAERPKGSFSTLEIQRTEQGDSAMYLCASSAVLGKYTEAFFGQGTRLTVV.

This clone showed up just a few times. This sequence joins TRBV30 and TRBJ2-3; 7 positions agree with TRBD2. Losses at the gene ends were 7 bases for V and 3 bases for J; bases not matched to a gene: 10. CDR3 size: 14 residues. Germline lookup yields CDR1 GTSNPN and CDR2 SVGIG (reference sequence). The CDR3 loop reads CASNRGGGTDTQYF. The CDR3 DNA reads TGTGCCTCCAACCGCGGGGGTGGGACAGATACGCAGTATTTT.

The V gene is TRBV7-9, the J gene TRBJ1-2; tentatively, D is TRBD1 (5 bases). CDR3 length equals 16 residues. CDR1 and CDR2 from the germline V gene are SEHNR and FQNEAQ (reference sequence). V was shortened by 1 base and J by 4 bases, with 16 bases between the two germline ends. The CDR3 DNA reads TGTGCCAGCAGCTTAGGAGGGCAGGGAGTAGTCTATGGCTACACCTTC. It codes for CASSLGGQGVVYGYTF. Complete variable domain (other parts from reference TRBV7-9 and TRBJ1-2): DTGVSQNPRHKITKRGQNVTFRCDPISEHNRLYWYRQTLGQGPEFLTYFQNEAQLEKSRLLSDRFSAERPKGSFSTLEIQRTEQGDSAMYLCASSLGGQGVVYGYTFGSGTRLTVV.

As to this clone: One end of the junction fails to match germline, which may point to a read error. This chain links TRBV7-7 with TRBJ2-1, with D hard to call. CDR1 and CDR2 (germline): SSHAT, FNYEAQ (reference sequence). This CDR3 has 13 amino acids. As DNA, the CDR3 is TGTGCTAGCAGCTTAGACCTAGACGGTGAGCAGTTCTTC. This encodes CASSLDLDGEQFF.

The chain has TRBV6-5 and TRBJ1-1; no firm D call. The CDR3 consists of 14 residues. V gave up 6 bases and J gave up 2 bases, with 13 bases separating them. Germline V CDR1 and CDR2: MNHEY, SVGAGI. DNA of the CDR3: TGTGCCAGCAGCTACGACCGACATAACACTGAAGCTTTCTTT. It translates to CASSYDRHNTEAFF.

The V call is TRBV21-1, the J call TRBJ1-1. TRBV21-1 is classified as a pseudogene. The CDR3 runs 17 residues. CDR3 amino acids: CASSKALYRVGTTEAFF. The CDR3 nucleotides read TGTGCCAGCAGCAAAGCGCTTTACCGGGTGGGGACCACTGAAGCTTTCTTT.

The chain employs TRBV11-2 and TRBJ2-2; unclear D gene. V was shortened by 6 bases and J by 1 base, with 9 bases between the two germline ends. This CDR3 comprises 14 residues. Germline V gene sequence: CDR1 SGHAT, CDR2 FQNNGV. The CDR3 region is CASSQARNTGELFF. The CDR3 region has the DNA TGTGCCAGCAGTCAGGCCAGGAACACCGGGGAGCTGTTTTTT. Full variable domain (outside the CDR3, taken from reference TRBV11-2 and TRBJ2-2): EAGVAQSPRYKIIEKRQSVAFWCNPISGHATLYWYQQILGQGPKLLIQFQNNGVVDDSQLPKDRFSAERLKGVDSTLKIQPAKLEDSAVYLCASSQARNTGELFFGEGSRLTVL.

The V and J genes are TRBV19 and TRBJ1-5; no reliable D call. Between the trimmed V and J ends, which lost 2 bases and 1 base, there was a span of 9 bases. CDR3 length equals 15 residues. CDR1 LNHDA and CDR2 SQIVND come from the germline V gene (reference sequence). The CDR3 protein is CASSIRRESNQPQHF. CDR3 nucleotide sequence: TGTGCCAGTAGTATACGTAGGGAAAGCAATCAGCCCCAGCATTTT.

This sequence joins TRBV29-1 and TRBJ1-3, with TRBD1 as a possible D gene (6 bases). The CDR3 has 14 amino acids. The germline gives CDR1 SQVTM, CDR2 ANQGSEA. This CDR3 reads CAANDGGRGNTIYF. The CDR3 DNA sequence: TGCGCAGCGAATGATGGGGGCAGAGGAAACACCATATATTTT.

This chain links TRBV29-1 with TRBJ2-5; 9 positions agree with TRBD2. V was clipped by 3 bases and J by 5 bases; unmatched bases: 13. Germline values: CDR1 SQVTM, CDR2 ANQGSEA. The CDR3 has 16 residues. The CDR3 DNA reads as TGCAGCGTTGATATATCGGAGCGGGGGGCCTGGGAGACCCAGTACTTC. This codes for CSVDISERGAWETQYF.

This chain joins TRBV5-1 and TRBJ2-2; 7 nucleotides agree with TRBD1. Trimming cost V 0 bases and J 0 bases; bases outside gene matches: 5. Germline V gene lookup returns CDR1 SGHRS and CDR2 YFSETQ. CDR3 length equals 17 residues. Written as DNA, the CDR3 is TGCGCCAGCAGCTTGGGACAGGGTAGCACGAACACCGGGGAGCTGTTTTTT. Translated, it gives CASSLGQGSTNTGELFF.

The gene calls are TRBV7-6 and TRBJ2-1; tentatively, D is TRBD2 (5 bases). The CDR3 has 12 residues. V lost 1 base and J lost 8, with 6 bases in between. The germline CDR1 and CDR2 sequences are SGHVS and FNYEAQ. CDR3 DNA sequence: TGTGCCAGCAGCTTAGACGGGGATGAGCAGTTCTTC. Encoded protein: CASSLDGDEQFF.

V is TRBV5-1 and J is TRBJ1-6; a possible D gene is TRBD1 (5 bases). Germline CDR1 and CDR2: SGHRS and YFSETQ. The CDR3 consists of 13 residues. V was trimmed by 2 bases and J by 10 bases, leaving 10 bases between them. The CDR3 bases are TGCGCCAGCAGCTTTGGGGCCCGATCACCCCTCCACTTT. It translates to CASSFGARSPLHF. Together with reference TRBV5-1 and TRBJ1-6, the CDR3 gives the full variable domain: KAGVTQTPRYLIKTRGQQVTLSCSPISGHRSVSWYQQTPGQGLQFLFEYFSETQRNKGNFPGRFSGRQFSNSRSEMNVSTLELGDSALYLCASSFGARSPLHFGNGTRLTVT.

The gene calls are TRBV19 and TRBJ1-3; maybe TRBD1 (6 bases). V lost 7 bases, J lost 2 bases, and 15 bases lay in between. Germline assignment: CDR1 LNHDA and CDR2 SQIVND (reference sequence). The CDR3 runs to 15 residues. The CDR3 coding sequence is TGTGCCAGTACCACACAGGGCGGGACTGGAAACACCATATATTTT. Amino acids: CASTTQGGTGNTIYF.

The V call is TRBV2, the J call TRBJ1-1, with a weak D call TRBD1 (5 bases). Germline CDR1 reads SNHLY; CDR2 reads FYNNEI. This CDR3 is built from 13 residues. V was trimmed by 3 bases and J by 5 bases, leaving 10 bases between them. CDR3 nucleotides: TGTGCCAGCAGTGAGGGGCAGCTGACTGAAGCTTTCTTT. This gives the protein CASSEGQLTEAFF.

This clone was seen only once. This chain links TRBV5-6 with TRBJ1-6, with D possibly being TRBD1 (6 bases). The CDR3 is made up of 14 amino acids. Trimming took off 0 bases at V and 14 bases at J, with 15 bases between the two ends. Germline lookup yields CDR1 SGHDT and CDR2 YYEEEE. The CDR3 sequence: CASSLGTGGQTLHF. The DNA for the CDR3 is TGTGCCAGCAGCTTGGGAACGGGTGGACAGACCCTCCACTTT.

This sequence joins TRBV9 and TRBJ2-2; 8 nucleotides match TRBD1. CDR3 size: 16 residues. Germline CDR1 is SGDLS and CDR2 is YYNGEE. The junction had 2 bases not matched to a gene; V was cut back by 0 bases and J by 1 base. CDR3 amino acids: CASSVAGTGNTGELFF. CDR3 in DNA: TGTGCCAGCAGCGTAGCCGGGACAGGGAACACCGGGGAGCTGTTTTTT.

The gene calls are TRBV10-3 and TRBJ1-5; D gene ambiguous. Deletions cut 6 bases from V and 0 bases from J, with 9 bases between. The CDR3 runs 14 residues. Germline V gene lookup returns CDR1 ENHRY and CDR2 SYGVKD. The CDR3 region is CAISGGNSNQPQHF. The CDR3 nucleotides are TGTGCCATCAGCGGAGGAAATAGCAATCAGCCCCAGCATTTT.

The CDR3 DNA reads as TGTGCCAGCAAAAGGGCGGGGAACTATGGCTACACCTTC. Its translation: CASKRAGNYGYTF. This chain connects TRBV6-5 to TRBJ1-2; D not resolved. Per the germline V gene, CDR1 is MNHEY and CDR2 is SVGAGI. The CDR3 loop spans 13 amino acids. V lost 7 bases and J lost 2, with 11 bases in between.

This rearrangement joins TRBV18 to TRBJ1-2; 7 bases are a match to TRBD1. The CDR3 extends over 14 amino acids. J gave up 2 bases and V 1 base, and 1 base lay outside the gene matches. Looked up from germline, CDR1 is KGHSH and CDR2 is LQKENI. The CDR3 loop reads CASSPLTGNYGYTF. CDR3 in DNA: TGTGCCAGCTCACCACTGACAGGGAACTATGGCTACACCTTC.

The rearrangement joins TRBV30 to TRBJ2-3, with 8 positions matching TRBD2. This CDR3 is built from 13 residues. V was clipped by 5 bases and J by 4 bases; unmatched bases: 5. The germline gives CDR1 GTSNPN, CDR2 SVGIG (reference sequence). The CDR3 region is CAWARREADTQYF. The CDR3 coding sequence is TGTGCCTGGGCCAGGCGGGAGGCAGATACGCAGTATTTT.

This rearrangement joins TRBV5-1 to TRBJ1-3; D gene uncertain. Per germline, CDR1 SGHRS and CDR2 YFSETQ. The CDR3 contains 14 residues. With 4 bases removed from V and 0 bases from J, the gap between germline ends came to 8 bases. CDR3 nucleotides: TGCGCCAGCAGCCCGGGAGACTCTGGAAACACCATATATTTT. It encodes CASSPGDSGNTIYF.

The chain links TRBV15 to TRBJ1-5; D perhaps matches TRBD1 (5 bases). This CDR3 is built from 14 residues. V lost 5 bases and J 1 base, leaving 9 bases between the germline ends. In germline, CDR1 is LNHNV, CDR2 YYDKDF (reference sequence). The CDR3 sequence is CATSPGLSNQPQHF. DNA for the CDR3: TGTGCCACCAGCCCGGGACTAAGCAATCAGCCCCAGCATTTT.

V and J are TRBV6-5 and TRBJ1-4; tentative D call: TRBD1 (5 bases). V dropped 4 bases and J dropped 6 bases, with 18 bases sitting between them. CDR1 MNHEY and CDR2 SVGAGI come from the germline V gene. The CDR3 is 16 amino acids. CDR3 DNA: TGTGCCAGCAGTTCATTCGGCAAGGGGTTGGATGAAAAACTGTTTTTT. Translated: CASSSFGKGLDEKLFF.

As for this clone: The junction and the germline gene differ at one end; a read error may be behind it. The chain links TRBV5-4 to TRBJ2-1; D not certain. The CDR3 is 13 amino acids. The germline gives CDR1 SGHNT, CDR2 YYREEE (reference sequence). CDR3 nucleotides: TGTGCCAGCAGCTTGGCCGTGGGCCCAGAGCTGTTCTTC. Translation gives CASSLAVGPELFF.